The sequence of this T cell receptor (beta chain) was determined in a study of blood T cells in healthy people across ages. Next came a second PCR, run for roughly 6 to 11 cycles, which used a sample-barcoded 5' primer along with a J-beta primer mix. MiXCR, applied by TCRdb to the 5' RACE reads, yields one record per CDR3 protein. This table holds around 1,700,000 distinct CDR3 sequences, under 30% found once. Broader study findings: PBMC samples, being unsorted, prevented any conclusive comparison of naive and antigen-experienced cells.

The table lists this clonotype with many counts. Its cognate antigen is unknown. This TCR was recovered from a woman in her twenties or thirties in good health. Sequencing was performed on blood.

CDR3 sequence: CASRVSADTQYF. In DNA, the CDR3 is TGCGCCAGCAGAGTCTCGGCAGATACGCAGTATTTT. The V call is TRBV5-1, the J call TRBJ2-3; D is ambiguous. Trimming left V 5 bases short and J 4 bases short, with 8 bases between. The CDR3 runs 12 residues. CDR1 SGHRS and CDR2 YFSETQ come from the germline V gene.